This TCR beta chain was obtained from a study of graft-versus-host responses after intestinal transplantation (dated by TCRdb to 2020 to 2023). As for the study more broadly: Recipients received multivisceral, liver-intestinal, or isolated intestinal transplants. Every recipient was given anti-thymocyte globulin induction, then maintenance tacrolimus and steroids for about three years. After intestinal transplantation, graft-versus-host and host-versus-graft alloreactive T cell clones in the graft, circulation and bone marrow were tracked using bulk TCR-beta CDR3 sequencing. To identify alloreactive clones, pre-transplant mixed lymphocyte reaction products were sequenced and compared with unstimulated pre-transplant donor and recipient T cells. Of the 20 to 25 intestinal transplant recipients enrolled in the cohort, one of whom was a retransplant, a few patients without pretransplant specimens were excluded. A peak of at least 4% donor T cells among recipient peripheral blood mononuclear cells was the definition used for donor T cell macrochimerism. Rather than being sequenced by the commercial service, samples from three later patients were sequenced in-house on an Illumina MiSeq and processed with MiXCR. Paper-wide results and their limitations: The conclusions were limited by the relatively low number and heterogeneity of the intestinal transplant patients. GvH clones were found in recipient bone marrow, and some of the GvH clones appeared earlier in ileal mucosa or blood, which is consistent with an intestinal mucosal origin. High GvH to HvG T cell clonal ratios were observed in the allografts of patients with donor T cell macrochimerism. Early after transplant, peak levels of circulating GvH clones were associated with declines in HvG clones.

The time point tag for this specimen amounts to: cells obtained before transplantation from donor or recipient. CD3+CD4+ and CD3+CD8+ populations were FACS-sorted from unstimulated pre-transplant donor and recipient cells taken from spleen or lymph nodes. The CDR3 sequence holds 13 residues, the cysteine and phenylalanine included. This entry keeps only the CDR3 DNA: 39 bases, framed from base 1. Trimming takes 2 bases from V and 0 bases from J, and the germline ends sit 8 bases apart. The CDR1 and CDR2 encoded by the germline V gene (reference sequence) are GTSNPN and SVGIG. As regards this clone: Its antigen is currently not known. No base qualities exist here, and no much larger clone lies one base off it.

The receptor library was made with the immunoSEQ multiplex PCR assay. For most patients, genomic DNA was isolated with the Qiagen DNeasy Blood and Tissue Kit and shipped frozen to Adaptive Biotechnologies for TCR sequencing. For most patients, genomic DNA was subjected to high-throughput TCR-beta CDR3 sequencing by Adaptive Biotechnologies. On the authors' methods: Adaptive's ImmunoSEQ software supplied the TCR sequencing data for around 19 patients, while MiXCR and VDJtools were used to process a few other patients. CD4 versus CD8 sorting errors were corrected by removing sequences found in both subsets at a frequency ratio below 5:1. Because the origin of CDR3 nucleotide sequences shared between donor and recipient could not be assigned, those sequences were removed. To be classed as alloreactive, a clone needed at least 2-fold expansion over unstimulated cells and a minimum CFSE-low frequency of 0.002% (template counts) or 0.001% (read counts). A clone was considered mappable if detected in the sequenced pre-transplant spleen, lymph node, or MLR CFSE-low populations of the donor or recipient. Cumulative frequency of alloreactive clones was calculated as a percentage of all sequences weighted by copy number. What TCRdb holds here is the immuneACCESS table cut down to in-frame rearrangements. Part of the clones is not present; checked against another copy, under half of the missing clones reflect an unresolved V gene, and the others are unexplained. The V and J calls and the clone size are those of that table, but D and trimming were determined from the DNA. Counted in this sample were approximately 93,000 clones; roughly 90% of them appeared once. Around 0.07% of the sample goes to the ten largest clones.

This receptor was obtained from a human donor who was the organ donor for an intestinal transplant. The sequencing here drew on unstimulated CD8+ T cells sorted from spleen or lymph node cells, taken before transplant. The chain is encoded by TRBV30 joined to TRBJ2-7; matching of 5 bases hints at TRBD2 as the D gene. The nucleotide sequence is TGTGCCTGGAGTCGGGGTGACTCCTACGAGCAGTACTTC. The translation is CAWSRGDSYEQYF.